The 10 T cell receptor beta chains listed next were all sequenced from one sample in a study of blood T cell repertoires in COVID-19. Profiling relied on immunoSEQ multiplex PCR, and the TCRdb table lists in-frame clones only, not all of them. The sample consists of around 280,000 clones, about 89% of them appearing once. Sequencing was done on a sample of PBMCs or T cells enriched from blood (not recorded which). These receptors were collected from a woman aged 40 to 50 who had recovered from COVID-19.

The chain recombines TRBV4-1 with TRBJ1-5, with D maybe TRBD1 (5 bases). V lost 1 base, J lost 4 bases, and 8 bases lay in between. This CDR3 spans 14 amino acids. The germline CDR1 and CDR2 sequences are MGHRA and YSYEKL. The CDR3 DNA follows: TGCGCCAGCAGCCAAGCAGGGCGGAATCAGCCCCAGCATTTT. It yields the protein CASSQAGRNQPQHF.

J is TRBJ2-3 and V is TRBV7-2; possibly TRBD2 for D (7 bases). This CDR3 spans 15 amino acids. Germline assignment: CDR1 SGHTA and CDR2 FQGNSA. Trimming took 6 bases from V and 3 from J, leaving 16 bases between them. The DNA for the CDR3 is TGTGCCAGCAGACAAGGGGGGGGCCGTACAGATACGCAGTATTTT. It specifies CASRQGGGRTDTQYF.

This clone has only one observation. This chain links TRBV7-9 with TRBJ2-1, with 7 positions matching TRBD1. CDR3 length equals 14 residues. The germline V gene encodes CDR1 SEHNR and CDR2 FQNEAQ (reference sequence). V was clipped by 6 bases and J by 7 bases; unmatched bases: 9. CDR3 sequence: CASSSKDRENEQFF. In DNA form, the CDR3 reads TGTGCCAGCAGTTCAAAAGACAGGGAAAATGAGCAGTTCTTC.

As regards this clone: Compared with germline, one end of the junction differs, possibly owing to a read error. The V call is TRBV7-7, the J call TRBJ2-2, with 9 bases aligning to TRBD2. Germline CDR1 and CDR2: SSHAT and FNYEAQ (reference sequence). The CDR3 contains 16 residues. CDR3 residues: CASSFRLAANTGELFF. The DNA of the CDR3 is TGTGCTAGCAGCTTTCGACTAGCGGCGAACACCGGGGAGCTGTTTTTT.

This clone came up a few times. The genes are TRBV27 and TRBJ1-6; 9 bases are shared with TRBD1. The junction had 5 bases not matched to a gene; V was cut back by 4 bases and J by 10 bases. CDR1 MNHEY and CDR2 SMNVEV come from the germline V gene (reference sequence). The length of the CDR3 is 14 residues. The CDR3 nucleotides read TGTGCCAGCAGTTCGGACAGGGGTGGATCACCCCTCCACTTT. It encodes CASSSDRGGSPLHF.

V is TRBV5-8 and J is TRBJ1-4; a weak D match, TRBD1 (5 bases). V dropped 4 bases and J dropped 6 bases, with 16 bases sitting between them. Germline loops: CDR1 SGHTS, CDR2 YDEGEE. The CDR3 length is 15 residues. The CDR3 loop reads CASSPGLNGDEKLFF. The DNA for the CDR3 is TGTGCCAGCAGCCCGGGACTGAACGGGGATGAAAAACTGTTTTTT.

This sequence joins TRBV18 and TRBJ2-1, with 13 bases aligning to TRBD2. This CDR3 has 15 amino acids. The V gene end was trimmed by 6 bases and the J gene end by 4 bases; junction bases not matched to a gene: 3. Germline CDR1 is KGHSH and CDR2 is LQKENI. This CDR3 reads CASSSGLAGYNEQFF. Here the CDR3 DNA reads TGTGCCAGCTCGTCGGGACTAGCGGGATACAATGAGCAGTTCTTC.

The genes are TRBV18 and TRBJ2-1; TRBD2 agrees at 13 bases. The CDR3 is 15 amino acids. Germline CDR1 and CDR2: KGHSH and LQKENI. V was clipped by 3 bases and J by 8 bases; unmatched bases: 4. The CDR3 DNA is TGTGCCAGCTCACCTAGGACTAGCGGGGGCGATGAGCAGTTCTTC. Translating it yields CASSPRTSGGDEQFF.

Regarding this clone: This CDR3 is also generated by other DNA sequences in the sample. V is TRBV30 and J is TRBJ1-2; the match to TRBD1 covers 9 bases. V shed 2 bases and J 1 base; nucleotides not matched to a gene: 2. CDR1 and CDR2 (germline): GTSNPN, SVGIG (reference sequence). There are 14 residues in the CDR3. For the CDR3, the DNA is TGTGCCTGGAGTCCGGGACAGGGTAACTATGGCTACACCTTC. This gives the protein CAWSPGQGNYGYTF.

The chain uses TRBV20-1 and TRBJ2-5; D is ambiguous. V was shortened by 6 bases and J by 7 bases, with 12 bases between the two germline ends. The CDR3 contains 11 residues. The germline gives CDR1 DFQATT, CDR2 SNEGSKA (reference sequence). Here the CDR3 DNA reads TGCAGTGCGAGCTCGCTCGCGACCCAGTACTTC. Encoded protein: CSASSLATQYF.